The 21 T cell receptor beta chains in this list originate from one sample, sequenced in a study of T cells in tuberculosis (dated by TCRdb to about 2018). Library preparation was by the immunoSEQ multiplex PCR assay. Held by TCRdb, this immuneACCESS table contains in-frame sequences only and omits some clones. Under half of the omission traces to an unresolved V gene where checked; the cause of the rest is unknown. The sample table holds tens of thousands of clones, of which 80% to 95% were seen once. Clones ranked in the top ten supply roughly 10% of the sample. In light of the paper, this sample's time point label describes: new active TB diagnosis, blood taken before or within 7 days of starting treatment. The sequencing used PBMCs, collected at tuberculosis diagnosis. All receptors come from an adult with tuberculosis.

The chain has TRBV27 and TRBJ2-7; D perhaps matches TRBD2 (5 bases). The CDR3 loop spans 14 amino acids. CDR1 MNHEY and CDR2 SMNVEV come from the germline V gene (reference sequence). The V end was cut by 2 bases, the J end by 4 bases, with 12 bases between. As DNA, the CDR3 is TGTGCCAGCAGTTTAAGAGCGGTAGAGTACGAGCAGTACTTC. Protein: CASSLRAVEYEQYF.

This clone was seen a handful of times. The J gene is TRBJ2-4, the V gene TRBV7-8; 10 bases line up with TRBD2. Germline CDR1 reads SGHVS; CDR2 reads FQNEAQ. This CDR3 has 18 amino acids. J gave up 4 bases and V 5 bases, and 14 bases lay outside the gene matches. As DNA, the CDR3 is TGTGCCAGCAGCCTCCCTAACCTAGCGGGGGCCCCGAAAAACATTCAGTACTTC. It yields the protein CASSLPNLAGAPKNIQYF.

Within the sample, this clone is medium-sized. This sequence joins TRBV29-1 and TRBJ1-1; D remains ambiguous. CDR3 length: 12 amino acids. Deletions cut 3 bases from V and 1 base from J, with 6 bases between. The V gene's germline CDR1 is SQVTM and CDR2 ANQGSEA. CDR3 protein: CSVDPGNTEAFF. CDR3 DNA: TGCAGCGTTGATCCAGGGAACACTGAAGCTTTCTTT.

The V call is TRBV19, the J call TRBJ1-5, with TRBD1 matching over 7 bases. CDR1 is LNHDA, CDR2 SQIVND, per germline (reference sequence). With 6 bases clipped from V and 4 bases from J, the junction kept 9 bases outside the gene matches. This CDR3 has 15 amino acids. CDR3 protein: CASSTRQGSNQPQHF. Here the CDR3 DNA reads TGTGCCAGTAGCACGCGACAGGGTTCAAATCAGCCCCAGCATTTT.

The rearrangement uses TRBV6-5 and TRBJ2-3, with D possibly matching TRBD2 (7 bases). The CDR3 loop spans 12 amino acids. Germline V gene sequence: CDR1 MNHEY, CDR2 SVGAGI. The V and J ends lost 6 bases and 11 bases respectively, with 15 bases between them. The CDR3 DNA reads TGTGCCAGCAGCGCGGGGGCAGGAGAGCAGTATTTT. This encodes CASSAGAGEQYF.

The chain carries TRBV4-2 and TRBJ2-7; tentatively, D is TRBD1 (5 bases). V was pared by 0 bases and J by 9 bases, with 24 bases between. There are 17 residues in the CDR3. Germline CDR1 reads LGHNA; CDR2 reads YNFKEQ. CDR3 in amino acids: CASSQEVAGLTARVQYF. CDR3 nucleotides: TGTGCCAGCAGCCAAGAGGTCGCCGGATTGACAGCCCGCGTGCAGTACTTC.

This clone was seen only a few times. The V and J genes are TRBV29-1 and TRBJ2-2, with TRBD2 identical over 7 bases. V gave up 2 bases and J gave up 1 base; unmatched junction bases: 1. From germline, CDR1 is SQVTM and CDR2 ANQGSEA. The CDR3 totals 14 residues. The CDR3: CSVERGVNTGELFF. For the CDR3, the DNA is TGCAGCGTTGAACGGGGGGTGAACACCGGGGAGCTGTTTTTT.

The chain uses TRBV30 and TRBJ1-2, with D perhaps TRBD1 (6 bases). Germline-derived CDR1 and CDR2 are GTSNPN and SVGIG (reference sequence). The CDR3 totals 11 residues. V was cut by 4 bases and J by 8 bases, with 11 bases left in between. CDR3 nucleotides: TGTGCCTGGAAAGGGGGAGAGGGCTACACCTTC. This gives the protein CAWKGGEGYTF.

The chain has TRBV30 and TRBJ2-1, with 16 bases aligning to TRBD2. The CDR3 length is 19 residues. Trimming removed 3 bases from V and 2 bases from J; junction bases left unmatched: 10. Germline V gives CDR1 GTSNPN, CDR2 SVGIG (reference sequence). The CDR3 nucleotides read TGTGCCTGGAGGAGGGGACTAGCGGGAGGGCCCTTGACCTACAATGAGCAGTTCTTC. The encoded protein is CAWRRGLAGGPLTYNEQFF.

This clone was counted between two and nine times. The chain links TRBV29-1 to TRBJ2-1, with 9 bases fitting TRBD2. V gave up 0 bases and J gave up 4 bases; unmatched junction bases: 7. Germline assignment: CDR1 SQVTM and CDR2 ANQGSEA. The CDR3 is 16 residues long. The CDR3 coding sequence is TGCAGCGTTGAAGATTCCGCTAGCGGGGAATACAATGAGCAGTTCTTC. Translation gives CSVEDSASGEYNEQFF.

This chain's CDR3 is CASQLGQGGLGYTF. The DNA of the CDR3 is TGCGCCAGCCAGCTCGGACAGGGGGGACTGGGCTACACCTTC. The chain is built from TRBV5-1 and TRBJ1-2; TRBD1 matches at 10 bases. The CDR3 spans 14 residues. V shed 7 bases and J 8 bases; nucleotides not matched to a gene: 11. Germline lookup yields CDR1 SGHRS and CDR2 YFSETQ.

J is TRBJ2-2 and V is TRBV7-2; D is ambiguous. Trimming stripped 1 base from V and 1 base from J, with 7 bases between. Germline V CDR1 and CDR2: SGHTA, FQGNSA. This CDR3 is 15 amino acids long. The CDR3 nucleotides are TGTGCCAGCAGCTTAGTACCGGTGAACACCGGGGAGCTGTTTTTT. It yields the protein CASSLVPVNTGELFF.

This chain's CDR3 is CASSKGSLNTEAFF. The CDR3 nucleotides read TGTGCCAGCAGCAAAGGAAGCCTGAACACTGAAGCTTTCTTT. The chain links TRBV21-1 to TRBJ1-1. TRBV21-1 is a pseudogene. The CDR3 has 14 amino acids.

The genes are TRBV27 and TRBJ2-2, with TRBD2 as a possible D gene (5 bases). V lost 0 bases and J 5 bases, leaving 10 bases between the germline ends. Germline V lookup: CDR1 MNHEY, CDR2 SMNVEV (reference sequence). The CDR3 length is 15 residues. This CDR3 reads CASSLSRVVTGELFF. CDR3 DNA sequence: TGTGCCAGCAGTTTATCGAGGGTGGTAACCGGGGAGCTGTTTTTT.

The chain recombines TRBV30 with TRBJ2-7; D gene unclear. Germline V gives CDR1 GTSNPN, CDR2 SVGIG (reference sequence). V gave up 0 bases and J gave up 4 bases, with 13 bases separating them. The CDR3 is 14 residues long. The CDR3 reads CAWSVPGLQYEQYF. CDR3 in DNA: TGTGCCTGGAGTGTACCGGGTCTGCAGTACGAGCAGTACTTC.

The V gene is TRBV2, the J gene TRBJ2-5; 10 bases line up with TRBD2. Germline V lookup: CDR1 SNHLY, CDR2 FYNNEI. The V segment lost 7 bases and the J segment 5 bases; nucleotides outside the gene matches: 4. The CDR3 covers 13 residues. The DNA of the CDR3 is TGTGCCAGCACTTCGGGACTAGCGGAGACCCAGTACTTC. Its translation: CASTSGLAETQYF.

The CDR3 loop reads CSVGGILAGEQYF. CDR3 in DNA: TGCAGCGTCGGAGGGATTCTAGCAGGGGAGCAGTACTTC. This chain uses TRBV29-1 with TRBJ2-7; maybe TRBD2 (6 bases). Germline V gene lookup returns CDR1 SQVTM and CDR2 ANQGSEA. The CDR3 runs to 13 residues. Trimming removed 6 bases from V and 7 bases from J, with 19 bases in between.

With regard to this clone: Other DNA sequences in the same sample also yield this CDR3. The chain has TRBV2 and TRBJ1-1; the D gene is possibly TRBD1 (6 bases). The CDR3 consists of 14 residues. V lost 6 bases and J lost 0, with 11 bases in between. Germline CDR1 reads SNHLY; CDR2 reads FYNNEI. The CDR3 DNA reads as TGTGCCAGCAGGAGGACAGCCCTGAACACTGAAGCTTTCTTT. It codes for CASRRTALNTEAFF.

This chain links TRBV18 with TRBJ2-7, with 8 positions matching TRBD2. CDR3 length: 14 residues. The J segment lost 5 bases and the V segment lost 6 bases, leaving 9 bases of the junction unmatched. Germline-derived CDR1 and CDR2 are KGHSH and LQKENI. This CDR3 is CASSLTGGPHEQYF. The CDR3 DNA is TGTGCCAGCTCGCTCACGGGAGGGCCCCACGAGCAGTACTTC.

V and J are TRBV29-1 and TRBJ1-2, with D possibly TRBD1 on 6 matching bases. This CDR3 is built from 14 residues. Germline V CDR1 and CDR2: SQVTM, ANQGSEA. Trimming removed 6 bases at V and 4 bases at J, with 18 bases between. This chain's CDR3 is CSVRGGARGYGYTF. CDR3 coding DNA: TGCAGCGTCCGAGGGGGGGCGCGAGGCTATGGCTACACCTTC.

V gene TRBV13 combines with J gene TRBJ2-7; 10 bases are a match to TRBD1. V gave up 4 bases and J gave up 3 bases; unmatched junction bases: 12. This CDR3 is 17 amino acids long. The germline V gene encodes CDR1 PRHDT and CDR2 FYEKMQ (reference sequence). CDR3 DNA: TGTGCCAGCAGCTCGAAGGGACAGGGGAATCCCATCTACGAGCAGTACTTC. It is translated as CASSSKGQGNPIYEQYF.